The 17 T cell receptor beta chains given below trace back to one sample, sequenced in a study of CD8+ T cells in alopecia areata. cDNA prepared by RNA extraction and subsequent reverse transcription served as the template for sequencing. Some clones are missing from TCRdb's copy, which holds only in-frame ones; the method was immunoSEQ multiplex PCR. The top ten hold 0.93% of the sample, which has about 250,000 clones, 50% to 75% seen once. Treatment here: oral pan-JAK inhibitor, 5-10 mg twice daily. Material: CD4+ T cells sorted from blood, obtained around week 53, from a patient treated with tofacitinib. All receptors come from a human donor with alopecia areata.

The genes are TRBV5-1 and TRBJ2-1; 7 positions match TRBD1. Germline trimming cut 4 bases from V and 4 bases from J; bases unmatched to any gene: 11. The CDR3 spans 16 residues. Germline values: CDR1 SGHRS, CDR2 YFSETQ. CDR3 protein: CASSPRETGTYNEQFF. CDR3 nucleotide sequence: TGCGCCAGCAGCCCGAGGGAGACAGGGACGTACAATGAGCAGTTCTTC.

The genes are TRBV15 and TRBJ1-4; maybe TRBD1 (5 bases). Trimming left V 0 bases short and J 12 bases short, with 14 bases between. Germline V gives CDR1 LNHNV, CDR2 YYDKDF (reference sequence). The CDR3 contains 14 residues. The CDR3 DNA reads as TGTGCCACCAGCAGAGAGGGGCTTGAAGGGGAACTGTTTTTT. Amino acids: CATSREGLEGELFF. The variable domain in full, completed from reference TRBV15 and TRBJ1-4, reads DAMVIQNPRYQVTQFGKPVTLSCSQTLNHNVMYWYQQKSSQAPKLLFHYYDKDFNNEADTPDNFQSRRPNTSFCFLDIRSPGLGDTAMYLCATSREGLEGELFFGSGTQLSVL.

This rearrangement joins TRBV18 to TRBJ1-6; 8 nucleotides match TRBD1. This CDR3 contains 16 residues. The J segment lost 8 bases and the V segment lost 0 bases, leaving 6 bases of the junction unmatched. Germline CDR1 and CDR2: KGHSH and LQKENI. CDR3 in amino acids: CASSPPGTGGHSPLHF. The CDR3 nucleotides are TGTGCCAGCTCACCACCGGGGACAGGAGGGCATTCACCCCTCCACTTT.

Notes on this clone: Other DNA sequences in the sample encode the same CDR3. The gene calls are TRBV30 and TRBJ1-1, with D tentatively TRBD1 (6 bases). The CDR3 is 13 amino acids. From germline, CDR1 is GTSNPN and CDR2 SVGIG (reference sequence). V lost 3 bases, J lost 4 bases, and 12 bases lay in between. The CDR3 loop is CAWRPTGSTEAFF. CDR3 sequence (DNA): TGTGCCTGGAGACCCACAGGGAGCACTGAAGCTTTCTTT.

A remark on this clone: The same CDR3 arises from other DNA sequences in this sample as well. CDR3 nucleotide sequence: TGTGCCTGGAGTCGATATAATTCACCCCTCCACTTT. Translated, it gives CAWSRYNSPLHF. The chain employs TRBV30 and TRBJ1-6; unclear D gene. This CDR3 is 12 amino acids long. From germline, CDR1 is GTSNPN and CDR2 SVGIG (reference sequence). The V and J ends lost 2 bases and 4 bases respectively, with 3 bases between them.

The rearrangement joins TRBV30 to TRBJ2-7; 9 bases line up with TRBD1. The trim removed 5 bases at V and 7 bases at J, leaving 6 bases unmatched. CDR1 and CDR2 (germline): GTSNPN, SVGIG (reference sequence). The CDR3 has 12 amino acids. The DNA for the CDR3 is TGTGCCTGGGCAAGGACAGGGGAAGAGCAGTACTTC. Translating gives CAWARTGEEQYF.

The V gene is TRBV5-6, the J gene TRBJ2-1; D is perhaps TRBD2 (5 bases). Trimming took 3 bases from V and 6 from J, leaving 13 bases between them. Germline-derived CDR1 and CDR2 are SGHDT and YYEEEE. The CDR3 has 14 amino acids. The CDR3 DNA is TGTGCCAGCAGCTCCCCGGGGAGTTTCAATGAGCAGTTCTTC. The encoded protein is CASSSPGSFNEQFF. The entire variable domain, with the rest obtained from reference TRBV5-6 and TRBJ2-1, is as follows: DAGVTQSPTHLIKTRGQQVTLRCSPKSGHDTVSWYQQALGQGPQFIFQYYEEEERQRGNFPDRFSGHQFPNYSSELNVNALLLGDSALYLCASSSPGSFNEQFFGPGTRLTVL.

The J gene is TRBJ2-4, the V gene TRBV30; no reliable D call. Trimming pared 2 bases from V and 0 bases from J, leaving 8 bases between. There are 14 residues in the CDR3. Per germline, CDR1 GTSNPN and CDR2 SVGIG (reference sequence). The CDR3 DNA follows: TGTGCCTGGAGTTCATGGAGAGCCAAAAACATTCAGTACTTC. Its protein product is CAWSSWRAKNIQYF.

This clone was detected only a few times. The V gene is TRBV29-1, the J gene TRBJ2-5; D not certain. This CDR3 has 12 residues. V gave up 7 bases and J gave up 5 bases, with 14 bases separating them. Germline assignment: CDR1 SQVTM and CDR2 ANQGSEA. The CDR3 loop reads CSGRSGEETQYF. The CDR3 region has the DNA TGCAGCGGTCGTTCGGGCGAGGAGACCCAGTACTTC.

This clone has just one count. The V call is TRBV5-6, the J call TRBJ2-5; D tentatively reads TRBD1 or TRBD2 (5 bases each). The CDR3 sequence is 13 residues long. Trimming shortened V by 1 base and J by 5 bases, and 9 bases separated the two germline ends. The germline CDR1 and CDR2 sequences are SGHDT and YYEEEE. In nucleotides, the CDR3 is TGTGCCAGCAGCTTGAGAGGGGTGGAGACCCAGTACTTC. Encoded protein: CASSLRGVETQYF.

V usage is TRBV29-1 and J usage is TRBJ1-1; D not resolved. CDR3 size: 12 residues. V shed 6 bases and J shed 0 bases, with 8 bases lying between them. CDR1 and CDR2 from the germline V gene are SQVTM and ANQGSEA. The CDR3 protein is CSVRRVNTEAFF. The CDR3 DNA sequence: TGCAGCGTGAGAAGGGTGAACACTGAAGCTTTCTTT.

The chain recombines TRBV30 with TRBJ1-2; possibly TRBD1 for D (5 bases). V dropped 0 bases and J dropped 3 bases, with 8 bases sitting between them. This CDR3 contains 13 residues. Germline V gene lookup returns CDR1 GTSNPN and CDR2 SVGIG (reference sequence). CDR3 region: CAWSVGDHYGYTF. The CDR3 DNA is TGTGCCTGGAGTGTAGGGGATCACTATGGCTACACCTTC.

The rearrangement uses TRBV5-1 and TRBJ2-1, with TRBD1 matching 7 bases. Germline-derived CDR1 and CDR2 are SGHRS and YFSETQ. J gave up 2 bases and V 3 bases, and 2 bases lay outside the gene matches. The CDR3 is made up of 14 amino acids. The CDR3 reads CASSSGQTYNEQFF. The CDR3 nucleotides are TGCGCCAGCAGCTCGGGACAGACCTACAATGAGCAGTTCTTC.

In this sample, this clone turned up once. This chain joins TRBV5-1 and TRBJ2-5, with 7 nucleotides matching TRBD1. The V gene end was trimmed by 0 bases and the J gene end by 4 bases; junction bases not matched to a gene: 3. Germline V gene lookup returns CDR1 SGHRS and CDR2 YFSETQ. The CDR3 consists of 14 residues. The CDR3 here is CASSLERGLETQYF. The CDR3 DNA follows: TGCGCCAGCAGCTTGGAAAGGGGGCTAGAGACCCAGTACTTC.

This rearrangement joins TRBV6-5 to TRBJ1-1; D perhaps matches TRBD1 (5 bases). CDR1 is MNHEY and CDR2 is SVGAGI in the germline V gene. Trimming pared 0 bases from V and 4 bases from J, leaving 12 bases between. CDR3 length equals 15 residues. The CDR3 sequence: CASSYSINGGTEAFF. In DNA, the CDR3 is TGTGCCAGCAGTTACTCGATCAACGGGGGCACTGAAGCTTTCTTT.

The rearrangement uses TRBV11-1 and TRBJ1-1; D remains ambiguous. The CDR3 runs to 13 residues. The germline gives CDR1 SGHAT, CDR2 FQDESV (reference sequence). Trimming shortened V by 1 base and J by 3 bases, and 6 bases separated the two germline ends. The chain's CDR3 is CASSLDRDTEAFF. CDR3 coding DNA: TGTGCCAGCAGCTTAGACAGAGACACTGAAGCTTTCTTT.

Of note for this clone: This specimen includes other DNA sequences encoding the same CDR3. The genes are TRBV2 and TRBJ1-5; no firm D call. CDR3 length equals 14 residues. From germline, CDR1 is SNHLY and CDR2 FYNNEI. V shed 4 bases and J shed 2 bases, with 9 bases lying between them. This CDR3 is CASSGTGGNQPQHF. CDR3 coding DNA: TGTGCCAGCAGTGGCACGGGAGGCAATCAGCCCCAGCATTTT.